This T cell receptor (beta chain) was identified during a study of T-cell memory formation after mild COVID-19. Per the germline V gene, CDR1 is MNHEY and CDR2 is SVGAGI. The CDR3 covers 15 residues. V trimming: 0 bases; J trimming: 6 bases; junction bases outside the gene matches: 8. This clonotype appeared a few times. TCRdb fed the 5' RACE reads into MiXCR, producing one record per CDR3 protein. This table has about 100,000 distinct CDR3 sequences, 11% appearing once. The TCR was taken from a man aged 18 to 30 who had mild COVID-19 (a few samples of this study predate the infection). Cell type and time point are not known. The J gene is TRBJ2-7, the V gene TRBV6-5; 7 nucleotides match TRBD2. The sample consisted of PBMCs or a T cell subset sorted from them (not recorded which). The CDR3 sequence: CASSYSTGGGSEQYF. The CDR3 DNA sequence: TGTGCCAGCAGTTACTCGACGGGGGGTGGTTCCGAGCAGTACTTC.